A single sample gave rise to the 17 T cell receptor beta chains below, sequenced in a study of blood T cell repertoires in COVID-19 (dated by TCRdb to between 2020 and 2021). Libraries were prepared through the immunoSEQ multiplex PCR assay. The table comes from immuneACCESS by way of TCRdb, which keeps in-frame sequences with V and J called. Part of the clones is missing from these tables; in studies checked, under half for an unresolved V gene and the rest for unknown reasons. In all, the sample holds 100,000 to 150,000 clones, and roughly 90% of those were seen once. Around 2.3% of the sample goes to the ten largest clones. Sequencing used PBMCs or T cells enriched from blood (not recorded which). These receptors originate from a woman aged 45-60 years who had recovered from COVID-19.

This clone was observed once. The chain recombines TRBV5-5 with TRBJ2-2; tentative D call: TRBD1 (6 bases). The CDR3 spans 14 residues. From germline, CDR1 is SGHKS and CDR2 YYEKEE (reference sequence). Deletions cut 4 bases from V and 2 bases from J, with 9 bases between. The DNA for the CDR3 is TGTGCCAGCAGCGTACAGGGAAACACCGGGGAGCTGTTTTTT. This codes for CASSVQGNTGELFF.

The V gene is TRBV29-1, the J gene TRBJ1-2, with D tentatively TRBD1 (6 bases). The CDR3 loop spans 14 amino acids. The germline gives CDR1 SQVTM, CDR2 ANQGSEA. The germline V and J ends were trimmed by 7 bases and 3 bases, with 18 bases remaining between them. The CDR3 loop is CSDPVTGGYYGYTF. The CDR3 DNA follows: TGCAGCGATCCCGTGACAGGAGGCTACTATGGCTACACCTTC.

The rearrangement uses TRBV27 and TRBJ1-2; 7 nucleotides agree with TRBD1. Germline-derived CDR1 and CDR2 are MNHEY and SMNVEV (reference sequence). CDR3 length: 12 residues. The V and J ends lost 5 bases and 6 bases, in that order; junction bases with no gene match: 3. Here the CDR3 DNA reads TGTGCCAGCAGTCCGACAGGGCATGGCTACACCTTC. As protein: CASSPTGHGYTF.

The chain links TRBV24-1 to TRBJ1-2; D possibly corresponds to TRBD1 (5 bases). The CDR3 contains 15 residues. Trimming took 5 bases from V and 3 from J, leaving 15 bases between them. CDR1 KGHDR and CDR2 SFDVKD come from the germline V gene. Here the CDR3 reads CATSGGDPAYYGYTF. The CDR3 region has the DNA TGTGCCACCAGTGGGGGGGACCCCGCTTACTATGGCTACACCTTC.

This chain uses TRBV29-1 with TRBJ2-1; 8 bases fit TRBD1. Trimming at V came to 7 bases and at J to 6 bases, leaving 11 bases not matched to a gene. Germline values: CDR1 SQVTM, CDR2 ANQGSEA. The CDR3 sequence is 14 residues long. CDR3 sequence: CSGLGQGNRNEQFF. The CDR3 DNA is TGCAGCGGCCTCGGACAGGGTAATCGCAATGAGCAGTTCTTC.

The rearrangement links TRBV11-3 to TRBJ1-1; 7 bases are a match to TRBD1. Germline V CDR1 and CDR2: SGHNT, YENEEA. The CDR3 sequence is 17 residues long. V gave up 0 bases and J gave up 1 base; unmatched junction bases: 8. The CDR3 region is CASSLDQGGRPNTEAFF. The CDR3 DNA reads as TGTGCCAGCAGCTTAGATCAAGGGGGCAGACCGAACACTGAAGCTTTCTTT.

The CDR3 reads CASSGTGDVLTF. DNA for the CDR3: TGTGCCAGTAGCGGGACAGGGGACGTCCTGACTTTC. The V gene is TRBV19, the J gene TRBJ2-6; 10 positions match TRBD1. V trimming: 6 bases; J trimming: 11 bases; junction bases outside the gene matches: 1. Germline V gene sequence: CDR1 LNHDA, CDR2 SQIVND (reference sequence). The CDR3 sequence is 12 residues long. The variable domain in full, completed from reference TRBV19 and TRBJ2-6, reads DGGITQSPKYLFRKEGQNVTLSCEQNLNHDAMYWYRQDPGQGLRLIYYSQIVNDFQKGDIAEGYSVSREKKESFPLTVTSAQKNPTAFYLCASSGTGDVLTFGAGSRLTVL.

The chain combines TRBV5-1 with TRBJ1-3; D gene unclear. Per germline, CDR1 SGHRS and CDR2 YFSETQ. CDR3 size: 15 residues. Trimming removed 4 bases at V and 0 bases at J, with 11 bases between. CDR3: CASSLGASSGNTIYF. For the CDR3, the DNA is TGCGCCAGCAGCCTGGGCGCGAGCTCTGGAAACACCATATATTTT.

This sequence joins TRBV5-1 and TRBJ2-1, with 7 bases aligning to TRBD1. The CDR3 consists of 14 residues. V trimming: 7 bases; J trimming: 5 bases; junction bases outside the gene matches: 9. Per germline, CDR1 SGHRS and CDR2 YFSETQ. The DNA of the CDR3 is TGCGCCAGCTCCAGGGGACAGCAGGACAATGAGCAGTTCTTC. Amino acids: CASSRGQQDNEQFF.

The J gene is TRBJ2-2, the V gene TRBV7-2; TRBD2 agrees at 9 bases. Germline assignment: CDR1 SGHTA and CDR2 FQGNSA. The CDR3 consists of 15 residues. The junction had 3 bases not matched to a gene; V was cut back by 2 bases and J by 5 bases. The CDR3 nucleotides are TGTGCCAGCAGCTTACCCCTAGCGGGGACCGGGGAGCTGTTTTTT. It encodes CASSLPLAGTGELFF.

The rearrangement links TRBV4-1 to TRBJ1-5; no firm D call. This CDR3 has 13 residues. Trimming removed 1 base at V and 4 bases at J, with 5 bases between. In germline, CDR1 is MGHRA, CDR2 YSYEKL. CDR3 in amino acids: CASSQGGNQPQHF. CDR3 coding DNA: TGCGCCAGCAGCCAAGGAGGTAATCAGCCCCAGCATTTT.

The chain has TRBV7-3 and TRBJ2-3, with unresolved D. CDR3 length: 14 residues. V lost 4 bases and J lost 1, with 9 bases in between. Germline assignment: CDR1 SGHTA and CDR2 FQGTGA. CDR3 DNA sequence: TGTGCCAGCAGCTCAATGGGCCGCACAGATACGCAGTATTTT. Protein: CASSSMGRTDTQYF.

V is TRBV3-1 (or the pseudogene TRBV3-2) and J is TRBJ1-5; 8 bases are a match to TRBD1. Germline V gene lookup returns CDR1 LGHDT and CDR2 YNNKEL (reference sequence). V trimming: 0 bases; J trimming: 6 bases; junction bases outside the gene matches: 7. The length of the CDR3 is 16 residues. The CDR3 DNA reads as TGTGCCAGCAGCCAAGATACGCCAGGGGGCAGTCAGCCCCAGCATTTT. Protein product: CASSQDTPGGSQPQHF.

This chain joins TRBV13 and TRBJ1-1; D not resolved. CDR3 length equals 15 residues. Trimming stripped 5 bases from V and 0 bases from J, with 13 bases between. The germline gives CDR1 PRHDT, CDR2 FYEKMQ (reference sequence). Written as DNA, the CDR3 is TGTGCCAGCAGCCCGCGGAAGGAGCTGAACACTGAAGCTTTCTTT. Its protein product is CASSPRKELNTEAFF.

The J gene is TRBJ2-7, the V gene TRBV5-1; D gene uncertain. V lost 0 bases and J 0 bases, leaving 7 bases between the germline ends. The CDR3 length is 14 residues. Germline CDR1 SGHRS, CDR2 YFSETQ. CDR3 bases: TGCGCCAGCAGCTTGGTCGCCAGCTCCTACGAGCAGTACTTC. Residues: CASSLVASSYEQYF.

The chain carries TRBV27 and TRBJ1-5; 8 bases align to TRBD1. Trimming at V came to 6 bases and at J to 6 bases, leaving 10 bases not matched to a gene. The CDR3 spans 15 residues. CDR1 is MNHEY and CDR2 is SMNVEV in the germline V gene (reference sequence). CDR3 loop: CASSLTGDGGQPQHF. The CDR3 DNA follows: TGTGCCAGCAGCCTGACAGGGGACGGAGGTCAGCCCCAGCATTTT.

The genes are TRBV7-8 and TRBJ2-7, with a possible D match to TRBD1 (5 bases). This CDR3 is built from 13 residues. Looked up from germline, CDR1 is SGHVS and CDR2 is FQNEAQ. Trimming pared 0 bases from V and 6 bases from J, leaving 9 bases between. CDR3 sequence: CASSLAAGIEQYF. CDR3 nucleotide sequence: TGTGCCAGCAGCTTAGCGGCAGGGATCGAGCAGTACTTC.